These 26 T cell receptor beta chains came from one sample sequenced in a study of post-analysis software for immune sequencing data. Findings and caveats of the study: Included in a set of about five TRBV segments more frequent in patients than controls were TRBV5-6, TRBV5-1 and TRBV20-1.

The TCR beta cDNA libraries carried unique molecular identifiers. TCRdb reanalysed the PCR reads using MiXCR and keeps one entry per CDR3 protein. Among 750,000 to 900,000 distinct CDR3 sequences listed, approximately 44% were seen once. Antigen specificity for these receptors is unknown. Sequences were obtained from blood. The receptors stem from a girl between 5 and 17 years old with multiple sclerosis.

V gene TRBV5-1 combines with J gene TRBJ2-7, with 10 bases aligning to TRBD1. The germline gives CDR1 SGHRS, CDR2 YFSETQ. V shed 0 bases and J 3 bases; nucleotides not matched to a gene: 9. The CDR3 has 17 amino acids. The CDR3 nucleotides are TGCGCCAGCAGCTTGGTTTCCCTCCGGGACAGGGGCTACGAGCAGTACTTC. It yields the protein CASSLVSLRDRGYEQYF.

This clonotype was detected a few times. The chain joins TRBV12-3 or TRBV12-4 to TRBJ1-5; D may be TRBD1 (6 bases). Deletions cut 7 bases from V and 3 bases from J, with 19 bases between. CDR3 length equals 16 residues. The CDR3 loop is CASTLTGSRSNQPQHF. The CDR3 nucleotides read TGTGCCAGCACCCTGACAGGCAGTCGTTCCAATCAGCCCCAGCATTTT.

The V gene is TRBV20-1, the J gene TRBJ2-6; D is possibly TRBD1 or TRBD2 (6 bases each). CDR3 length: 17 residues. The germline gives CDR1 DFQATT, CDR2 SNEGSKA (reference sequence). The ends were cut back, 5 bases at V and 0 bases at J, with 17 bases in the middle. The CDR3 DNA sequence: TGCAGTGCTGGAGGGGGTAGGGATACCTCTGGGGCCAACGTCCTGACTTTC. This gives the protein CSAGGGRDTSGANVLTF.

J is TRBJ1-2 and V is TRBV12-3 or TRBV12-4, with D maybe TRBD1 (5 bases). The CDR3 loop spans 11 amino acids. The ends were cut back, 11 bases at V and 8 bases at J, with 15 bases in the middle. CDR3 amino acids: CAVGSGLGYTF. Written as DNA, the CDR3 is TGTGCCGTCGGGTCAGGGCTCGGCTACACCTTC.

In nucleotides, the CDR3 is TGTGCCAGCAGTGTTAGCGGGTACAATGAGCAGTTCTTC. It encodes CASSVSGYNEQFF. The V gene is TRBV25-1, the J gene TRBJ2-1; 7 nucleotides agree with TRBD2. The CDR3 loop spans 13 amino acids. Germline assignment: CDR1 MGHDK and CDR2 SYGVNS. The V gene end was trimmed by 4 bases and the J gene end by 4 bases; junction bases not matched to a gene: 1.

The rearrangement uses TRBV6-2 or TRBV6-3 and TRBJ1-1; 9 bases are shared with TRBD1. V shed 2 bases and J 1 base; nucleotides not matched to a gene: 8. Per the germline V gene, CDR1 is MNHEY and CDR2 is SVGEGT. The CDR3 spans 17 residues. CDR3 in amino acids: CASSYPADRGGNTEAFF. CDR3 DNA sequence: TGTGCCAGCAGTTACCCTGCGGACAGGGGAGGGAACACTGAAGCTTTCTTT.

The rearrangement links TRBV15 to TRBJ2-7; D possibly corresponds to TRBD1 (6 bases). The CDR3 has 14 amino acids. Per germline, CDR1 LNHNV and CDR2 YYDKDF (reference sequence). V lost 7 bases and J lost 0, with 13 bases in between. The CDR3: CATTPRDNSYEQYF. As DNA, the CDR3 is TGTGCCACCACACCCCGGGACAACTCCTACGAGCAGTACTTC.

This sequence joins TRBV7-9 and TRBJ2-3; 10 bases align to TRBD2. Per the germline V gene, CDR1 is SEHNR and CDR2 is FQNEAQ (reference sequence). The CDR3 runs to 16 residues. With 2 bases clipped from V and 2 bases from J, the junction kept 4 bases outside the gene matches. In DNA form, the CDR3 reads TGTGCCAGCAGCTTATCAGCGGGAGGGACCACAGATACGCAGTATTTT. Protein sequence: CASSLSAGGTTDTQYF.

The chain couples TRBV20-1 to TRBJ2-7; D is unresolved. Germline CDR1 is DFQATT and CDR2 is SNEGSKA (reference sequence). The CDR3 covers 14 residues. Between the trimmed V and J ends, which lost 0 bases and 1 base, there was a span of 10 bases. CDR3 residues: CSARDLDLSYEQYF. Here the CDR3 DNA reads TGCAGTGCTAGAGATCTCGACTTATCCTACGAGCAGTACTTC.

The chain joins TRBV7-8 to TRBJ2-2; maybe TRBD1 (5 bases). CDR1 SGHVS and CDR2 FQNEAQ come from the germline V gene. Trimming removed 3 bases at V and 3 bases at J, with 11 bases between. The CDR3 totals 15 residues. CDR3 DNA: TGTGCCAGCAGCTTGGTCTCGACAGACACCGGGGAGCTGTTTTTT. This gives the protein CASSLVSTDTGELFF.

This chain joins TRBV7-3 and TRBJ2-3; D possibly corresponds to TRBD1 (6 bases). Trimming took off 5 bases at V and 4 bases at J, with 16 bases between the two ends. Germline-derived CDR1 and CDR2 are SGHTA and FQGTGA. The CDR3 spans 15 residues. CDR3 amino acids: CASSQTGGMADTQYF. The CDR3 coding sequence is TGTGCCAGCAGCCAGACAGGTGGCATGGCAGATACGCAGTATTTT.

This clonotype turned up a few times. The V and J genes are TRBV7-6 and TRBJ2-1; D not certain. Trimming shortened V by 4 bases and J by 1 base, and 20 bases separated the two germline ends. CDR1 SGHVS and CDR2 FNYEAQ come from the germline V gene. CDR3 length: 18 amino acids. CDR3: CASSSPRNAPESYNEQFF. The CDR3 coding sequence is TGTGCCAGCAGCTCCCCCCGAAATGCGCCGGAGTCCTACAATGAGCAGTTCTTC.

This clonotype has just a few counts. The chain is built from TRBV7-2 and TRBJ2-7; TRBD2 agrees at 8 bases. CDR1 and CDR2 from the germline V gene are SGHTA and FQGNSA. After removal of 1 base from V and 7 bases from J, the junction contained 9 bases not matched to a gene. There are 15 residues in the CDR3. Here the CDR3 reads CASSLVASGGGEQYF. The CDR3 bases are TGTGCCAGCAGCTTAGTTGCCAGCGGGGGAGGGGAGCAGTACTTC.

The chain links TRBV20-1 to TRBJ2-5; TRBD2 agrees at 12 bases. Germline CDR1 and CDR2: DFQATT and SNEGSKA (reference sequence). There are 17 residues in the CDR3. V lost 5 bases, J lost 4 bases, and 14 bases stayed unmatched. CDR3 protein: CSAPRLAGVRPRETQYF. The CDR3 DNA reads as TGCAGTGCTCCAAGACTAGCGGGAGTCCGGCCCCGAGAGACCCAGTACTTC.

The V gene is TRBV12-3 or TRBV12-4, the J gene TRBJ1-5; weak D call: TRBD1 (5 bases). V lost 6 bases and J 0 bases, leaving 9 bases between the germline ends. This CDR3 has 14 amino acids. The CDR3 spells CASSRGVSNQPQHF. CDR3 in DNA: TGTGCCAGCAGCCGAGGGGTTAGCAATCAGCCCCAGCATTTT.

V usage is TRBV29-1 and J usage is TRBJ1-5; D is undetermined. V lost 5 bases and J 2 bases, leaving 13 bases between the germline ends. Germline CDR1 and CDR2: SQVTM and ANQGSEA. This CDR3 contains 14 residues. The CDR3, as DNA: TGCAGCGTTTCTGGTGCAGCGGGCAATCAGCCCCAGCATTTT. Protein sequence: CSVSGAAGNQPQHF.

The chain is built from TRBV7-9 and TRBJ2-1; D is possibly TRBD2 (7 bases). This CDR3 has 17 residues. Trimming shortened V by 5 bases and J by 0 bases, and 17 bases separated the two germline ends. From germline, CDR1 is SEHNR and CDR2 FQNEAQ (reference sequence). The CDR3 reads CASSPGGLAGSYNEQFF. The CDR3 DNA sequence: TGTGCCAGCAGCCCCGGGGGGCTAGCTGGCTCCTACAATGAGCAGTTCTTC. The full variable domain, rest sourced from reference TRBV7-9 and TRBJ2-1, is DTGVSQNPRHKITKRGQNVTFRCDPISEHNRLYWYRQTLGQGPEFLTYFQNEAQLEKSRLLSDRFSAERPKGSFSTLEIQRTEQGDSAMYLCASSPGGLAGSYNEQFFGPGTRLTVL.

The rearrangement links TRBV27 to TRBJ2-3; D might be TRBD2 (5 bases). Germline loops: CDR1 MNHEY, CDR2 SMNVEV (reference sequence). There are 15 residues in the CDR3. Trimming removed 5 bases at V and 6 bases at J, with 18 bases between. The CDR3, as DNA: TGTGCCAGCAGTACCGGACTGGGCGCGTCCGATACGCAGTATTTT. Translated: CASSTGLGASDTQYF.

This clonotype appeared a few times. The genes are TRBV11-2 and TRBJ2-7, with D perhaps TRBD1 or TRBD2 (5 bases each). The V end lost 5 bases, the J end lost 1 base, and 12 bases lay between the germline ends. The CDR3 runs to 14 residues. Germline V lookup: CDR1 SGHAT, CDR2 FQNNGV. CDR3 bases: TGTGCCAGCAGCCAAATCGGGGCTTCCTACGAGCAGTACTTC. Protein: CASSQIGASYEQYF.

The genes are TRBV4-3 and TRBJ1-2; TRBD1 matches 9 bases. This CDR3 is built from 17 residues. V shed 0 bases and J 6 bases; nucleotides not matched to a gene: 11. CDR1 and CDR2 from the germline V gene are LGHNA and YSLEER. The CDR3 sequence: CASSQEYRTGAPDGYTF. DNA of the CDR3: TGCGCCAGCAGCCAAGAATACCGGACAGGGGCGCCGGATGGCTACACCTTC.

This chain links TRBV9 with TRBJ1-1; D not resolved. This CDR3 contains 13 residues. The V gene's germline CDR1 is SGDLS and CDR2 YYNGEE. The V and J ends lost 0 bases and 6 bases respectively, with 9 bases between them. The CDR3 protein is CASSVGVGPEAFF. DNA of the CDR3: TGTGCCAGCAGCGTAGGTGTCGGACCTGAAGCTTTCTTT.

The V call is TRBV6-1, the J call TRBJ2-1; perhaps TRBD2 as D (5 bases). The CDR3 extends over 15 amino acids. V gave up 2 bases and J gave up 2 bases, with 10 bases separating them. Germline-derived CDR1 and CDR2 are MNHNS and SASEGT. The CDR3 reads CASSEPAGPYNEQFF. Here the CDR3 DNA reads TGTGCCAGCAGTGAACCGGCGGGTCCCTACAATGAGCAGTTCTTC.

This rearrangement joins TRBV29-1 to TRBJ2-7; TRBD2 aligns across 12 bases. Per the germline V gene, CDR1 is SQVTM and CDR2 is ANQGSEA. Trimming at V came to 3 bases and at J to 7 bases, leaving 7 bases not matched to a gene. The CDR3 has 14 residues. The CDR3 DNA reads TGCAGCGTTGAGTCTGGACTAGCGGGAAGGGAGCAGTACTTC. It is translated as CSVESGLAGREQYF.

With respect to this clonotype: The junction departs from the called germline gene at one end, perhaps through a read error. The chain joins TRBV27 to TRBJ1-3; D gene unclear. Per the germline V gene, CDR1 is MNHEY and CDR2 is SMNVEV (reference sequence). The CDR3 totals 15 residues. CDR3 bases: TGTGCCAGCCGAAGGAACCTCAGCTCTGGAAACACCAGATATTTT. Amino acid sequence: CASRRNLSSGNTRYF.

The chain joins TRBV29-1 to TRBJ2-1, with 7 bases fitting TRBD1. Germline CDR1 and CDR2: SQVTM and ANQGSEA. This CDR3 has 14 residues. V lost 3 bases, J lost 2 bases, and 4 bases stayed unmatched. The CDR3 DNA sequence: TGCAGCGTTGAGACAGGGAGAGCCTACAATGAGCAGTTCTTC. Translating gives CSVETGRAYNEQFF.

This clonotype was found a few times. V gene TRBV29-1 combines with J gene TRBJ2-1; D is perhaps TRBD2 (6 bases). The CDR3 runs 15 residues. Trimming left V 2 bases short and J 0 bases short, with 11 bases between. The germline CDR1 and CDR2 sequences are SQVTM and ANQGSEA. The CDR3 DNA reads TGCAGCGTTGAATGGGACTGGAGCTCCTACAATGAGCAGTTCTTC. It yields the protein CSVEWDWSSYNEQFF.